This T cell receptor (beta chain) was recorded in a study of Ad26.COV2.S vaccination and SARS-CoV-2 variants. J gave up 4 bases and V 4 bases, and 8 bases lay outside the gene matches. The germline gives CDR1 PRHDT, CDR2 FYEKMQ (reference sequence). The CDR3 sequence is 15 residues long. Documented treatment: some 19 received Ad26.COV2.S at low or high dose, single or two shots; 5 received placebo; per-sample allocation not given. Samples were taken on day 63 after the first vaccine or placebo injection. This table comes from immunoSEQ multiplex PCR, and its TCRdb copy is limited to in-frame clones, with some not included. This table holds about 250,000 clones, around nine tenths found once.

The sample consisted of peripheral blood, taken in a trial of Ad26.COV2.S vaccine versus placebo. The source is a person between 18 and 60 years old who received the Ad26.COV2.S COVID-19 vaccine or a placebo. The chain uses TRBV13 and TRBJ1-2; 8 bases line up with TRBD1. This CDR3 reads CASSSRQGRLYGYTF. CDR3 coding DNA: TGTGCCAGCAGCTCCCGACAGGGGAGGCTCTATGGCTACACCTTC.